The TCR beta chain described here comes from a study of blood T cell repertoires in COVID-19. Overall study: T cells, B-cell-depleted T cells, or PBMCs supplied cDNA or gDNA.

The age range of participants was about 18 to 90 years, with residence in around 22 US areas. Participants had their cohort set by participant-reported clinical history. CDR1 is SGHNT and CDR2 is YYREEE in the germline V gene (reference sequence). Trimming stripped 4 bases from V and 1 base from J, with 8 bases between. The CDR3 is made up of 14 amino acids. Generated by immunoSEQ multiplex PCR, the TCRdb table keeps only in-frame clones and is missing some. Of 220,000 or so clones in the sample, 82% were seen once. The J gene is TRBJ2-2, the V gene TRBV5-4; D call uncertain. This TCR came from a woman in her sixties or seventies who had recovered from COVID-19. The sequencing sample was made of PBMCs or T cells enriched from blood (not recorded which). CDR3 DNA: TGTGCCAGCAGCCCCCCAGGGAACACCGGGGAGCTGTTTTTT. Translation gives CASSPPGNTGELFF.